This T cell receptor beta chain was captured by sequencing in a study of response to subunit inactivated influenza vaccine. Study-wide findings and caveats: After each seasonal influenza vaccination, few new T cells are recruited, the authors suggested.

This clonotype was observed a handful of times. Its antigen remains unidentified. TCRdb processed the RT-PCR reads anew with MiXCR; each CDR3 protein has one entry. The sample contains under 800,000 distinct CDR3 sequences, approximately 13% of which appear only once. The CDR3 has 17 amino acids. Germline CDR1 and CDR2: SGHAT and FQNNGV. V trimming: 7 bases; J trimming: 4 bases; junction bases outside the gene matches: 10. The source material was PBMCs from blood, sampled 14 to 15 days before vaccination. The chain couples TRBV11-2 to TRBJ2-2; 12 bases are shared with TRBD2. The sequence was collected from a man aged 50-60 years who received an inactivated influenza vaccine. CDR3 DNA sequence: TGTGCCAGCACCAAGACTAGCGGGGGTCTGGCCACCGGGGAGCTGTTTTTT. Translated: CASTKTSGGLATGELFF.